This T cell receptor beta chain was retrieved from a study of CD8+ T cells in alopecia areata (dated by TCRdb to between 2018 and 2020). About the full investigation: Treated patients were enrolled in an open-label pilot trial of oral tofacitinib, 5 to 10 mg twice daily, for moderate-to-severe alopecia areata. Tofacitinib was administered for 6 to 18 months, and 6 months of follow-up off drug were then conducted to assess delayed response and recurrence. The SALT score, which quantifies the percentage of affected scalp surface area, was used to measure disease severity in treated patients. The study used high-throughput TCRbeta sequencing to examine T cell clonal expansion in alopecia areata, in both the C3H/HeJ mouse model and human patients. In humans, TCRbeta sequencing was performed on scalp tissue and on sorted CD4+ and CD8+ peripheral blood T cells from healthy controls and from patients with patchy or totalis/universalis alopecia areata. Tofacitinib-treated patients had biopsies at baseline and at 4 and 24 weeks of treatment, with a later scalp biopsy in several patients. Clonality in the scalp was compared among normal scalp (n=4), patchy alopecia areata scalp (n=8), and alopecia totalis/universalis scalp (n=8). The RNA source kit depended on sample type: the PAXgene miRNA kit for fixed scalp, the miRNeasy kit for PBMCs, and the RNeasy kit for mouse skin. Amplification of TCRbeta CDR3 regions was done by immunoSEQ multiplex PCR using 35 Vbeta forward primers and 13 Jbeta reverse primers.

Explained via the paper, the time point label denotes: less than five weeks on oral tofacitinib. The treatment or condition tag for this specimen amounts to: oral pan-JAK inhibitor, 5-10 mg twice daily. Lesional scalp punch biopsies and peripheral blood were collected from alopecia areata patients. Scalp biopsies from humans were placed right away in PAXgene tissue containers for fixation. A distance of 2 bases separates the germline ends of V and J, which lose 3 bases and 5 bases respectively. Reading the germline V gene gives CDR1 SGHAT and CDR2 FQNNGV. From its cysteine to its phenylalanine, the CDR3 spans 11 amino acids. Only the CDR3 part of the read is kept: 33 bases, read in frame from the first base. Libraries were made using the immunoSEQ multiplex PCR assay. For TCR sequencing, RNA was extracted from every sample and reverse transcribed into cDNA to serve as template. SuperScript III was used to make first-strand cDNA, primed with a 2:1 mix of oligo-dT and random hexamers. A synthetic immune receptor repertoire was used to gauge amplification bias, and whatever bias remained was removed computationally. Regarding the original processing steps: Raw reads were preprocessed for error removal, and CDR3 was defined according to IMGT conventions as running from the conserved cysteine to phenylalanine. Clonality was computed by normalizing Shannon entropy by log2 of the number of productive unique TCRs and subtracting the result from 1. Whether each scalp clone was CD4 or CD8 was inferred by checking scalp TCRbeta sequences against the CD4 and CD8 repertoires from sorted blood. What TCRdb holds here is the immuneACCESS table cut down to in-frame rearrangements. Part of the clones is not present; checked against another copy, under half of the missing clones reflect an unresolved V gene, and the others are unexplained. V and J calls and clone size are given by that table; D and trimming were obtained from the DNA. The sample table shows approximately 7,400 clones, and roughly 60% are seen once. The ten largest clones add up to about 13% of the sample.

On this clone itself: It has no known antigen specificity. No base quality information exists; no much larger clone differs at one position.

What the work shows at the level of the full study, not this receptor alone: Lesional scalp, especially in alopecia totalis/universalis, showed higher clonality and more expanded CD8+ clones than normal scalp, suggesting antigenic drive. With tofacitinib, both scalp clonality and the number of expanded CD8+ clones among the top 100 scalp clones went down significantly. Unlike mouse skin, where gammadelta T cells dominate, normal human skin contains resident alphabeta T cells that get sequenced too, which complicates analysis of the scalp TCR repertoire. During tofacitinib treatment, many expanded lesional clones remained in scalp and blood, and this persistence may partly explain relapse after treatment is stopped. Compared with mice, TCR sequences shared between patients were less clear, possibly partly because of HLA diversity across the patient population. Because the treated cohort was small and had just a single nonresponder, larger studies are needed to establish links between baseline CD8+ expansion and response.

The clonotype originates from a human donor with alopecia areata. The sequence links TRBV11-2 to TRBJ2-1, with no confident D gene call. This sample comprised skin, obtained at week 4, from a patient treated with tofacitinib. The bases are TGTGCCAGCAGCTTTAACAATGAGCAGTTCTTC. It translates as CASSFNNEQFF.